This T cell receptor beta chain was documented in a study of cytomegalovirus exposure and HLA in healthy donors (dated by TCRdb to about 2017). For context, the study as a whole: In an earlier analysis of several hundred of the donors, about 260 Gb of sequence data and some 100 million unique TCR beta sequences from 180 million or so T cells were reported. The genetic ancestry cluster associated with self-reported Caucasian donors included 81% of the roughly 410 genotyped donors. Every discovery cohort repertoire had been produced on one sequencing platform. The aim of the study was to test whether cataloging public T cell receptors could identify signatures of past pathogen exposure. The study used immunosequencing to profile the T cell repertoires of 666 subjects and linked those repertoires to cytomegalovirus serostatus. In a later analysis, previously published TCR beta repertoires from 666 donors were re-analyzed and high-resolution HLA genotyping was added so that TCR occurrence patterns could be studied. Class I and class II HLA loci were covered by the typing at four-digit resolution. The study combined high-throughput TCR immunosequencing, statistical association of individual TCRs with disease status, and machine learning to predict cytomegalovirus infection status. Rather than drawing on any new phenotypic data, the later analysis identified candidate immune exposures from TCR beta sequences and the way those sequences occurred across donors. Across 300 to 400 genotyped donors of the cohort, an average of approximately 240,000 unique TCR beta nucleotide sequences per donor were sequenced, and roughly 20% of those sequences were non-productive. The number of donors typed differed by locus, with roughly 620-640 for A, B, C, DRB1 and DQB1, approximately 500 for DQA1, approximately 570 for DPA1, and roughly 450 for DPB1. Donor age, sex, ethnicity and CMV serostatus were compiled alongside the repertoire data. In a later genetic analysis, genome-wide SNP genotypes for about 65% of the roughly 700 donors were used, and that subset was treated as a discovery cohort. Roughly 5 DR-DQ haplotypes were handled as single units for association and clustering, since linkage in the cohort was strong. In an earlier analysis of 550 to 700 of the donors, high-throughput TCR beta sequencing was used to judge whether each TCR beta V gene segment behaved as functional or pseudogenic. An early release that covered fewer than 800 HLA-typed donors contained 250 to 350 gigabases of sequencing data and 70 million to 100 million unique TCR sequences. A separate validation cohort of 100 to 150 different subjects was used in addition to the roughly 670-subject first cohort. What the work shows at the level of the full study, not this receptor alone: Compared with equally common non-associated chains, HLA-associated TCR beta chains in a later analysis were more clonally expanded and had lower generation probabilities. The earlier analysis of some 560 of the donors excluded about 16 rarely observed V segments, including chromosome 9 orphons, because counts were too low. When HLA alleles, especially DR and DQ, strongly co-occurred, attributing TCR associations to individual alleles was difficult. The only immune exposure information available for the cohort was CMV serostatus. An association between a missense DCLRE1C variant and V-gene and J-gene trimming of TCR beta chains was found in a later genetic analysis and replicated in an independent cohort. According to a later genetic analysis, donors in an Asian-associated ancestry cluster had fewer N-insertions in productive TCRs than the approximately 610-donor mean. Because some donors lacked HLA typing at each locus, the association tests relied only on the typed subset. A later analysis found that most CMV-associated TCR beta chains appeared HLA-restricted, with HLA associations seemingly driven largely by CMV exposure. Some IMGT-functional V segments, including TRBV6-2 and TRBV6-3, could not be distinguished by the 87-base-pair reads and were therefore excluded. In a later analysis, the rate of TCR association differed among HLA loci, with DRB1 alleles having the most associated TCRs and HLA-C alleles having the fewest. A group of highly shared sequence variants was considered likely to be a technical artifact of the sequencing pipeline. Broadly in line with IMGT annotations, most TCR beta V segments showed up in productive rearrangements about 87% or about 30% of the time in an earlier analysis of around 550 of the donors. The presence/absence analyses assumed that sequencing depth was roughly uniform across donors, and that assumption may not be true. The classifier was reported to diagnose cytomegalovirus status with high specificity and sensitivity in both the original cohort and the validation cohort. Most TCR sequences were seen in very few donors, while some public TCRs were found in many individuals. Correlated functional status among segregating V segments might reflect linkage disequilibrium, but an unknown experimental factor could not be ruled out. A later analysis reported that several top co-occurrence clusters appeared linked to parvovirus B19, influenza, CMV and Epstein-Barr virus. It was suggested by the authors that the approach could potentially be generalized to other disease states and immunological phenotypes. In vitro tests confirmed that a few of the cytomegalovirus-associated TCR beta chains recognize cytomegalovirus antigens. At a false discovery rate of 0.05, a later analysis linked approximately 18,000 TCR beta sequences to specific HLA alleles. In this cohort, only TCR beta chains were sequenced, and detectable features were limited by the absence of alpha or paired-chain data. In the study, around 160 TCR beta chains were listed as associated with cytomegalovirus. A further reported finding was that TCR beta sequences accurately predicted the HLA-A and HLA-B alleles for most subjects in the first cohort.

As concerns this clone: Its antigen is not yet known. No much larger clone is present one base from it, and per-base qualities are unavailable.

The receptor library was made with the immunoSEQ multiplex PCR assay. For the multiplex PCR, a mixture combining 60 forward primers for TCR Vbeta segments and 13 reverse primers for TCR Jbeta segments was used. The CDR3 region of rearranged TCR beta genes was amplified from genomic DNA by a multiplex PCR assay. Amplified TCR beta libraries were sequenced as 87-base-pair reads on the Illumina HiSeq System. In the source study's methods: A later analysis tallied roughly 78 million unique TCR beta chains across the 700 or so repertoires, and some 10 million of those chains were shared by two or more donors. Raw reads were error-corrected and collapsed into unique sequences by a nearest-neighbor algorithm in which closely related sequences were merged to remove PCR and sequencing errors. To assign V, D and J gene segments, CDR3 sequences were aligned to IMGT reference sequences. For a sequence to be retained, a match of at least six nucleotides was required to both a V gene segment and a J gene segment. Rearrangements were classified as productive when the CDR3 lacked stop codons and remained in frame with V and J, and all other rearrangements were classified as non-productive. Following IMGT convention, CDR3 was defined as the stretch from the second conserved V-encoded cysteine up to the conserved J-encoded phenylalanine. In an earlier analysis of approximately 500 of the donors, sequences lacking an unambiguous match to a single V gene segment were excluded. In an earlier analysis of around 590 of the donors, a V segment was called functional when productive rearrangements were above 56.7%, and segregating when the standard deviation between donors exceeded 5%. To diagnose cytomegalovirus status from the catalog of TCR beta chain sequences, a statistical classification framework was built. V and J gene assignment, in a later analysis, came from comparing TCR nucleotide sequences with IMGT/GENE-DB human TR gene sequences. A later analysis assigned CDR3 sequences and most-parsimonious VDJ recombination scenarios with the TCRdist pipeline. In a later analysis, each TCR beta chain was defined by its CDR3 amino acid sequence together with its V-gene family, and reads lacking a unique V-gene family were excluded. A later analysis removed 500 to 650 highly shared, low-generation-probability nucleotide sequences to deal with suspected cross-contamination and a sequencing artifact. A later analysis calculated a clonal expansion index for each public chain from normalized within-repertoire ranks of inferred template counts. In a later analysis, generation probabilities were computed using a VDJ recombination model fitted to out-of-frame rearrangements, and the results were checked against IGoR. In a later analysis, TCR-TCR, TCR-HLA and TCR-CMV co-occurrence was scored with hypergeometric tests, and a repertoire-size bias correction was applied to TCR pairs. False discovery rates were estimated in a later analysis by permuting HLA or CMV assignments 20 times. In a later analysis, co-occurring TCRs were grouped using DBSCAN, and TCRdist sequence similarity was added for clustering within HLA-allele-positive subsets. Co-occurrence clustering excluded repertoires with fewer than 30,000 or more than 120,000 public chains, plus five with anomalous nucleotide sharing. Not all clones reach the TCRdb copy of this immuneACCESS table, which keeps in-frame sequences only. Checked studies attribute under half of the gap to unresolved V genes and leave the rest unexplained. That table furnishes V, J and clone size, whereas the DNA furnished D and trimming. The sample has roughly 180,000 clones on record, around 78% of them singletons. The top ten clonotypes cover 1.5% to 2% of the sample.

Sequences MNHEY (CDR1) and SMNVEV (CDR2) are obtained from the germline V gene (reference sequence). CDR3 length: 16 amino acids, cysteine to phenylalanine. The retained sequence is limited to the CDR3, 48 bases, with the frame set at the first base. Trimming removed 2 bases from V and 0 bases from J, leaving 11 bases between the germline ends. The cohort consisted of 650 to 850 healthy bone marrow donors. At the time of sampling, every cohort member was nominally healthy, though immune exposures that went unrecorded were likely present. The donor was CMV seronegative and belonged to the group of more than 300 seronegative cohort members. Every donor gave a peripheral blood sample, and the peripheral blood mononuclear cells from that sample were used for TCR beta sequencing. The Qiagen DNeasy Blood Extraction Kit was used to extract genomic DNA from the blood cell samples.

This clonotype was obtained from a man in his late teens or twenties in good health and CMV-seronegative. The chain is encoded by TRBV27 joined to TRBJ1-5; possibly the D gene is TRBD1, per 6 matching bases. The sample taken for sequencing was PBMCs. The nucleotide sequence reads as follows: TGTGCCAGCAGTTTAAATTGGGACAATAGCAATCAGCCCCAGCATTTT. Translation gives CASSLNWDNSNQPQHF.